These T cell receptor beta chains were read from a single sample in a study of CD8+ T cells in alopecia areata. Measured with immunoSEQ multiplex PCR; TCRdb has only the in-frame clones, and not every one. The table lists 170,000 or so clones, roughly 65% of them singletons, with roughly 1.7% in the top ten. Specimen: CD4+ T cells sorted from blood, collected at week 0. These receptors were obtained from a human donor with alopecia areata. Each CDR3 is given without its conserved first and last residue. D genes are given only for firm matches.

j_gene: TRBJ2-5; v_gene: TRBV29-1; d_gene: .; CDR3aa: SVDSRGRQETQY
j_gene: TRBJ2-2; v_gene: TRBV30; d_gene: .; CDR3aa: AWSRQGAGELF
j_gene: TRBJ2-7; v_gene: TRBV18; d_gene: .; CDR3aa: ASSPPGGTYEQY
j_gene: TRBJ2-2; v_gene: TRBV7-2; d_gene: TRBD2; CDR3aa: ASSSGLAATTGELF
j_gene: TRBJ1-5; v_gene: TRBV30; d_gene: .; CDR3aa: AWSVRGAGNQPQH
j_gene: TRBJ2-7; v_gene: TRBV30; d_gene: .; CDR3aa: AWSDTHKQY
j_gene: TRBJ2-5; v_gene: TRBV7-6; d_gene: TRBD2; CDR3aa: ASSLGAGGLQETQY
j_gene: TRBJ2-3; v_gene: TRBV4-3; d_gene: .; CDR3aa: ASSQDGYTQY
j_gene: TRBJ2-5; v_gene: TRBV2; d_gene: .; CDR3aa: ASSEAVVGAGETQY
j_gene: TRBJ2-2; v_gene: TRBV4-3; d_gene: .; CDR3aa: ASSFGAGELF
j_gene: TRBJ2-4; v_gene: TRBV10-3; d_gene: .; CDR3aa: ATSRAGLGNIQY
j_gene: TRBJ1-2; v_gene: TRBV29-1; d_gene: .; CDR3aa: SVDRGNRVYGYT
j_gene: TRBJ1-2; v_gene: TRBV5-1; d_gene: TRBD1; CDR3aa: ASSLSQGYGYT
j_gene: TRBJ2-3; v_gene: TRBV29-1; d_gene: .; CDR3aa: SVNSLAYSTDTQY
j_gene: TRBJ2-7; v_gene: TRBV30; d_gene: .; CDR3aa: AWSVKGFNEQY
j_gene: TRBJ2-1; v_gene: TRBV7-8; d_gene: TRBD2; CDR3aa: ASSSKTSGGTYNEQF
j_gene: TRBJ1-1; v_gene: TRBV7-2; d_gene: TRBD1; CDR3aa: ASRGQPNTEAF
j_gene: TRBJ1-1; v_gene: TRBV6-5; d_gene: .; CDR3aa: ASSSSTQRAF
j_gene: TRBJ1-1; v_gene: TRBV6-6; d_gene: .; CDR3aa: ATIRATEAF
j_gene: TRBJ2-1; v_gene: TRBV2; d_gene: .; CDR3aa: ASRKSGPSNEQF
j_gene: TRBJ2-1; v_gene: TRBV2; d_gene: .; CDR3aa: ASSLDSGPNEQF
j_gene: TRBJ1-3; v_gene: TRBV7-8; d_gene: .; CDR3aa: ASSLEGFSGNTIY
j_gene: TRBJ1-2; v_gene: TRBV29-1; d_gene: .; CDR3aa: SATLTNYGYT
j_gene: TRBJ1-1; v_gene: TRBV29-1; d_gene: .; CDR3aa: SAQLSSGNTEAF
j_gene: TRBJ1-2; v_gene: TRBV2; d_gene: .; CDR3aa: ASSVGQPKRNGHNYGYT
j_gene: TRBJ2-7; v_gene: TRBV5-1; d_gene: TRBD2; CDR3aa: ASSDPGLAGGAHEQY
j_gene: TRBJ1-2; v_gene: TRBV4-1; d_gene: .; CDR3aa: ASSQGRSYGYT
j_gene: TRBJ2-3; v_gene: TRBV5-6; d_gene: TRBD2; CDR3aa: ASSSPGLGFTDTQY
j_gene: TRBJ2-3; v_gene: TRBV27; d_gene: TRBD1; CDR3aa: ASRLDRGRTDTQY
j_gene: TRBJ1-2; v_gene: TRBV29-1; d_gene: .; CDR3aa: SVEDRTVGYT
j_gene: TRBJ1-1; v_gene: TRBV30; d_gene: .; CDR3aa: ARGRENAEAF
j_gene: TRBJ1-5; v_gene: TRBV7-8; d_gene: TRBD1; CDR3aa: ASSLAGLSRGLRQPQH
j_gene: TRBJ1-1; v_gene: TRBV30; d_gene: .; CDR3aa: ATEAGLHTEAF
j_gene: TRBJ2-1; v_gene: TRBV2; d_gene: .; CDR3aa: ASKWDNEQF
j_gene: TRBJ2-2; v_gene: TRBV30; d_gene: TRBD1; CDR3aa: AGGTGKIGELF
j_gene: TRBJ1-5; v_gene: TRBV30; d_gene: .; CDR3aa: AWSAAGNQPQH
j_gene: TRBJ1-1; v_gene: TRBV29-1; d_gene: TRBD1; CDR3aa: SAGTGFGDTEAF
j_gene: TRBJ2-5; v_gene: TRBV19; d_gene: TRBD2; CDR3aa: ASRTTSGGETQY
j_gene: TRBJ2-3; v_gene: TRBV6-1; d_gene: .; CDR3aa: ASRRQFTSTDTQY
j_gene: TRBJ1-4; v_gene: TRBV4-3; d_gene: .; CDR3aa: ASSQGSRVNEKLF
j_gene: TRBJ1-2; v_gene: TRBV29-1; d_gene: TRBD1; CDR3aa: SVVAGGFSGYT
j_gene: TRBJ1-1; v_gene: TRBV7-9; d_gene: .; CDR3aa: ASSLGTFGTEAF
j_gene: TRBJ2-1; v_gene: TRBV29-1; d_gene: TRBD2; CDR3aa: STQYGTSGGAGEQF
j_gene: TRBJ1-2; v_gene: TRBV4-3; d_gene: .; CDR3aa: ASSQEKWQGSGYT
j_gene: TRBJ2-5; v_gene: TRBV30; d_gene: .; CDR3aa: AWMAGVGETQY
j_gene: TRBJ2-2; v_gene: TRBV7-3; d_gene: TRBD2; CDR3aa: ASSLGLAGDTGELF
j_gene: TRBJ2-7; v_gene: TRBV5-1; d_gene: TRBD1; CDR3aa: ASSFDRGQFEQY
j_gene: TRBJ2-1; v_gene: TRBV29-1; d_gene: .; CDR3aa: SAPQGLGEQF
j_gene: TRBJ1-1; v_gene: TRBV29-1; d_gene: .; CDR3aa: SVRYPNSEAF
j_gene: TRBJ1-2; v_gene: TRBV4-2; d_gene: TRBD1; CDR3aa: ASSQGQGYGYT
j_gene: TRBJ1-6; v_gene: TRBV5-1; d_gene: .; CDR3aa: ASSQDTTSPLH
j_gene: TRBJ1-5; v_gene: TRBV5-1; d_gene: .; CDR3aa: ASRSQKVEKQPQH
j_gene: TRBJ1-1; v_gene: TRBV30; d_gene: .; CDR3aa: AWSVLGQKAF
j_gene: TRBJ1-5; v_gene: TRBV29-1; d_gene: .; CDR3aa: SVRAEGSQPQH